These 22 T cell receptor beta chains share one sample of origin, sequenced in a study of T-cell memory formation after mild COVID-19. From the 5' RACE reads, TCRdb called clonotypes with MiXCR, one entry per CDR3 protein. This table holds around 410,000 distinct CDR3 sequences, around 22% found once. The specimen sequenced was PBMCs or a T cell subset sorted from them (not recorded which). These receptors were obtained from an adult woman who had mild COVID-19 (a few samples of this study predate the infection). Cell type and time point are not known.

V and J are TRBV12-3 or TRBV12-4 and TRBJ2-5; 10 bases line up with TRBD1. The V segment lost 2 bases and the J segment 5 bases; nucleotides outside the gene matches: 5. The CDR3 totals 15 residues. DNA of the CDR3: TGTGCCAGCAGTTTACCGGGACAGGGGTGGGAGACCCAGTACTTC. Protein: CASSLPGQGWETQYF.

The CDR3 region is CASSRRTGENTEAFF. CDR3 in DNA: TGTGCCAGCAGTCGACGGACAGGGGAGAACACTGAAGCTTTCTTT. The chain recombines TRBV12-3 or TRBV12-4 with TRBJ1-1, with 9 nucleotides matching TRBD1. The trim removed 5 bases at V and 1 base at J, leaving 5 bases unmatched. The CDR3 extends over 15 amino acids.

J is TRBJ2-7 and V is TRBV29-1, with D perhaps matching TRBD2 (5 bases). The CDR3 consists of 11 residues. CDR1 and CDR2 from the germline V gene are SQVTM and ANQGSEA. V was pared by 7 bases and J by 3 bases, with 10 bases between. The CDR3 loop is CSGQDFYEQYF. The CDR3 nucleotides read TGCAGCGGGCAGGACTTCTACGAGCAGTACTTC.

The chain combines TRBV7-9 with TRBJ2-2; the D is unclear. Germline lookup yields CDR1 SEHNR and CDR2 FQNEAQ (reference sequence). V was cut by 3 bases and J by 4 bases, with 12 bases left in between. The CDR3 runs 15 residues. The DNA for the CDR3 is TGTGCCAGCAGCTTTTCAAGAGGAATCACCGGGGAGCTGTTTTTT. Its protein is CASSFSRGITGELFF.

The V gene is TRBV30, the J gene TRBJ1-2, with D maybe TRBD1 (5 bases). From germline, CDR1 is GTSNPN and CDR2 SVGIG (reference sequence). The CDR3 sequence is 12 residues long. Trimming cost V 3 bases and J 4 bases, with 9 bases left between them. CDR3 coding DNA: TGTGCCTGGAGAAGAGGGGCCTATGGCTACACCTTC. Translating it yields CAWRRGAYGYTF.

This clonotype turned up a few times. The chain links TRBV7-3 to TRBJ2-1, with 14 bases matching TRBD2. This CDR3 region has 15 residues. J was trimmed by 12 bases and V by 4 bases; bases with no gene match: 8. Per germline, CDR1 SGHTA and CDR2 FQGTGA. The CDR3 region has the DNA TGTGCCAGCAGCTCGGGACTAGCGGGAGCAGGGGGGCAGTTCTTC. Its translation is CASSSGLAGAGGQFF.

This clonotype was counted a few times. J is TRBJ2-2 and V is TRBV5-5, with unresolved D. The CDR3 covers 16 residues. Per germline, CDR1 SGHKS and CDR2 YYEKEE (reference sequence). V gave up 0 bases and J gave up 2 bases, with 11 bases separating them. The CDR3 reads CASSLAGDINTGELFF. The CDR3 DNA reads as TGTGCCAGCAGCTTGGCCGGAGACATTAACACCGGGGAGCTGTTTTTT. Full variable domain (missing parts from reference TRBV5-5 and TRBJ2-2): DAGVTQSPTHLIKTRGQQVTLRCSPISGHKSVSWYQQVLGQGPQFIFQYYEKEERGRGNFPDRFSARQFPNYSSELNVNALLLGDSALYLCASSLAGDINTGELFFGEGSRLTVL.

The CDR3 loop is CASSLDWTSGGRNEQFF. CDR3 bases: TGTGCCAGCAGCTTAGACTGGACTAGCGGGGGAAGGAATGAGCAGTTCTTC. The V gene is TRBV7-2, the J gene TRBJ2-1; TRBD2 aligns across 13 bases. J gave up 7 bases and V 1 base, and 7 bases lay outside the gene matches. In germline, CDR1 is SGHTA, CDR2 FQGNSA. This CDR3 is 17 amino acids long.

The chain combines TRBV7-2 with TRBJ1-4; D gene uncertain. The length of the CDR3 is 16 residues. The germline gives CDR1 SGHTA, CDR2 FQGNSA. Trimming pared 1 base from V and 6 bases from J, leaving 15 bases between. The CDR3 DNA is TGTGCCAGCAGCTTAGAGGGTCCTAACGGCTATGAAAAACTGTTTTTT. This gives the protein CASSLEGPNGYEKLFF. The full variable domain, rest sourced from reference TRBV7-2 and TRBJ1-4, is GAGVSQSPSNKVTEKGKDVELRCDPISGHTALYWYRQSLGQGLEFLIYFQGNSAPDKSGLPSDRFSAERTGGSVSTLTIQRTQQEDSAVYLCASSLEGPNGYEKLFFGSGTQLSVL.

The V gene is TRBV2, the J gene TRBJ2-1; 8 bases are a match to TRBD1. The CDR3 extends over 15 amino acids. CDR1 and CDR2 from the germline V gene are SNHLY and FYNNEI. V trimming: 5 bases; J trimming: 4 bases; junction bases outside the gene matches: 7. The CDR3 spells CASSTRQGRYNEQFF. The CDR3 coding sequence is TGTGCCAGCAGTACAAGACAGGGGCGATACAATGAGCAGTTCTTC.

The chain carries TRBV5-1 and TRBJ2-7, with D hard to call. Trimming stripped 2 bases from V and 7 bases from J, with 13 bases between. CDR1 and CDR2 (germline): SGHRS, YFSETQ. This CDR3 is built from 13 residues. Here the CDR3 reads CASSFVTSVEQYF. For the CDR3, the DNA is TGCGCCAGCAGCTTTGTGACGAGCGTTGAGCAGTACTTC.

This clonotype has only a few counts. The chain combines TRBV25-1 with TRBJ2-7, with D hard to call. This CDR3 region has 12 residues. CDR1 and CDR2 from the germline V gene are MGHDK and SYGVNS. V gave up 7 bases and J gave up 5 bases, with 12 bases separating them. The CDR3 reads CASTPRGHEQYF. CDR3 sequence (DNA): TGTGCCAGCACCCCACGAGGTCACGAGCAGTACTTC.

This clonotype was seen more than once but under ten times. The CDR3 coding sequence is TGTGCCAGCAGCTTAATGGCGGGACCCTCTTCCGAGCAGTACTTC. It yields the protein CASSLMAGPSSEQYF. The V gene is TRBV7-2, the J gene TRBJ2-7, with D possibly being TRBD2 (6 bases). The V end lost 2 bases, the J end lost 6 bases, and 17 bases lay between the germline ends. Germline CDR1 reads SGHTA; CDR2 reads FQGNSA. The CDR3 is 15 amino acids.

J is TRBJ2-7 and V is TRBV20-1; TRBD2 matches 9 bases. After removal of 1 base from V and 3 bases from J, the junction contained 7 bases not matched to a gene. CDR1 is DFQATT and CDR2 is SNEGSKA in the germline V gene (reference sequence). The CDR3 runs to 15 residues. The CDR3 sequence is CSARGGSSGDYEQYF. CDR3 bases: TGCAGTGCTAGAGGCGGGTCTAGCGGGGACTACGAGCAGTACTTC.

DNA of the CDR3: TGTGCCAGCAGTCCGCCGCGGGGTGACAGAGTAGTAGATACGCAGTATTTT. This codes for CASSPPRGDRVVDTQYF. V and J are TRBV2 and TRBJ2-3; D may be TRBD2 (6 bases). V was trimmed by 5 bases and J by 5 bases, leaving 23 bases between them. The CDR3 contains 17 residues. Germline values: CDR1 SNHLY, CDR2 FYNNEI. Looking up the rest from reference TRBV2 and TRBJ2-3 gives the full variable domain: EPEVTQTPSHQVTQMGQEVILRCVPISNHLYFYWYRQILGQKVEFLVSFYNNEISEKSEIFDDQFSVERPDGSNFTLKIRSTKLEDSAMYFCASSPPRGDRVVDTQYFGPGTRLTVL.

CDR3 amino acids: CASSLSGSKGDEQFF. Here the CDR3 DNA reads TGTGCCAGCAGCTTGTCAGGGAGTAAAGGCGATGAGCAGTTCTTC. The V call is TRBV5-4, the J call TRBJ2-1; D may be TRBD1 or TRBD2 (5 bases each). Germline V CDR1 and CDR2: SGHNT, YYREEE (reference sequence). The CDR3 extends over 15 amino acids. Trimming left V 1 base short and J 8 bases short, with 16 bases between.

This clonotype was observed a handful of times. The DNA of the CDR3 is TGTGCCATCAGTGAGCACACCTATGGCTACACCTTC. This gives the protein CAISEHTYGYTF. V gene TRBV10-3 combines with J gene TRBJ1-2; no clear D. This CDR3 region has 12 residues. The V gene's germline CDR1 is ENHRY and CDR2 SYGVKD. The V end lost 2 bases, the J end lost 4 bases, and 5 bases lay between the germline ends.

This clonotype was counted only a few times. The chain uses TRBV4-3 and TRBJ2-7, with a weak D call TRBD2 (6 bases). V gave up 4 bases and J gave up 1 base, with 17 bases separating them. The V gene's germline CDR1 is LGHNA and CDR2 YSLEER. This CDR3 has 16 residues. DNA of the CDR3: TGCGCCAGCAGCCCTTTTAGCGGACCCTTTTCCTACGAGCAGTACTTC. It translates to CASSPFSGPFSYEQYF.

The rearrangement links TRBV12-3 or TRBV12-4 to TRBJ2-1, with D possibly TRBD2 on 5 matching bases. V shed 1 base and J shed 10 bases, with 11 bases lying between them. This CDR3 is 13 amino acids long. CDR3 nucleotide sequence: TGTGCCAGCAGTTTAGGGGGTGGCGGGGAGCAGTTCTTC. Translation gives CASSLGGGGEQFF.

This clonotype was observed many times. The CDR3 loop reads CASSSENREGEAFF. The CDR3 DNA is TGTGCCAGCAGCTCCGAAAACAGGGAAGGTGAAGCTTTCTTT. The gene calls are TRBV9 and TRBJ1-1; possible D gene TRBD1, 6 bases. The V end was cut by 4 bases, the J end by 7 bases, with 17 bases between. Germline CDR1 is SGDLS and CDR2 is YYNGEE. This CDR3 spans 14 amino acids.

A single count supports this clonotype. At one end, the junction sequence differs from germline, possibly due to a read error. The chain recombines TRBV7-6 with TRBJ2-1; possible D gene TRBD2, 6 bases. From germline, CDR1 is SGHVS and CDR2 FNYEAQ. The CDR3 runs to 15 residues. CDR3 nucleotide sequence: TGTGCCAGCAGCCCTGTGGTAGCGGACTACAATGATCAGTTCTTC. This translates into CASSPVVADYNDQFF.

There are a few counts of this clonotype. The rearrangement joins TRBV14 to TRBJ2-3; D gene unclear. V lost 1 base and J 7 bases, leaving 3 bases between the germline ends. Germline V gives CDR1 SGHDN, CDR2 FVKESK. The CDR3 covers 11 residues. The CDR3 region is CASSQANTQYF. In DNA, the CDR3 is TGTGCCAGCAGCCAAGCCAATACGCAGTATTTT.